These 4 T cell receptor beta chains came from one sample sequenced in a study of T cells in Graves' hyperthyroidism and ophthalmopathy. TCR beta CDR3 regions were amplified from RNA. Carried out on the TCR CDR3, a first-round RT-PCR used the HTBI primer set. One entry per CDR3 protein results from TCRdb running MiXCR on the multiplex PCR reads. The table includes about 380,000 distinct CDR3 sequences, approximately 15% detected once. The sequenced material came from blood. These TCRs come from a woman in her 30s with Graves' ophthalmopathy.

V and J are TRBV19 and TRBJ1-6; D is ambiguous. In germline, CDR1 is LNHDA, CDR2 SQIVND (reference sequence). The CDR3 covers 15 residues. V lost 7 bases and J lost 7, with 17 bases in between. The CDR3 DNA sequence: TGTGCCAGTAATGAAATAACCTTGGGGAATTCACCCCTCCACTTT. It specifies CASNEITLGNSPLHF.

This clonotype has more than one count but fewer than ten. The rearrangement joins TRBV19 to TRBJ1-5; tentatively, D is TRBD1 (6 bases). Trimming shortened V by 5 bases and J by 8 bases, and 13 bases separated the two germline ends. The CDR3 runs to 13 residues. CDR1 is LNHDA and CDR2 is SQIVND in the germline V gene (reference sequence). For the CDR3, the DNA is TGTGCCAGTAGTTCGGTCCACAGGGAGCCCCAGCATTTT. This translates into CASSSVHREPQHF.

The sample holds many counts of this clonotype. The chain uses TRBV5-1 and TRBJ1-4, with a possible D match to TRBD1 (6 bases). This CDR3 region has 15 residues. V was clipped by 0 bases and J by 5 bases, with 11 bases between them. The germline gives CDR1 SGHRS, CDR2 YFSETQ. The CDR3 sequence: CASSLAGQMNEKLFF. CDR3 sequence (DNA): TGCGCCAGCAGCTTGGCCGGACAGATGAATGAAAAACTGTTTTTT. The full variable domain, in which reference TRBV5-1 and TRBJ1-4 provide the parts outside the CDR3, is KAGVTQTPRYLIKTRGQQVTLSCSPISGHRSVSWYQQTPGQGLQFLFEYFSETQRNKGNFPGRFSGRQFSNSRSEMNVSTLELGDSALYLCASSLAGQMNEKLFFGSGTQLSVL.

This clonotype was observed at least ten times. The rearrangement links TRBV7-3 to TRBJ2-2, with 12 nucleotides matching TRBD2. The V and J ends lost 5 bases and 6 bases, in that order; junction bases with no gene match: 7. The germline CDR1 and CDR2 sequences are SGHTA and FQGTGA. The CDR3 consists of 16 residues. The CDR3 coding sequence is TGTGCCAGCAGCGCAACTAGCGGGGGGAGCTCCGGGGAGCTGTTTTTT. Translating gives CASSATSGGSSGELFF.